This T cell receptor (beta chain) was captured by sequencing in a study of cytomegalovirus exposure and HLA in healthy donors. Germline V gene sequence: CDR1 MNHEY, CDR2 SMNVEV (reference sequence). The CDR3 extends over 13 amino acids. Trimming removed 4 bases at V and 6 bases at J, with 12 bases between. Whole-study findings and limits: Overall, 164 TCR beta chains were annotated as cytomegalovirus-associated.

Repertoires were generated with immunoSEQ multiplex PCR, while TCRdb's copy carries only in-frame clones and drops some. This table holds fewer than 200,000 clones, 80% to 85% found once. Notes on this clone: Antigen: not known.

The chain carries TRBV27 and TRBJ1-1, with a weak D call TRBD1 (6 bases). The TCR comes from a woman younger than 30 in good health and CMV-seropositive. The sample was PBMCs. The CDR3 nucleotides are TGTGCCAGCAGTTACTCAGGGGCCGCTGAAGCTTTCTTT. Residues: CASSYSGAAEAFF.